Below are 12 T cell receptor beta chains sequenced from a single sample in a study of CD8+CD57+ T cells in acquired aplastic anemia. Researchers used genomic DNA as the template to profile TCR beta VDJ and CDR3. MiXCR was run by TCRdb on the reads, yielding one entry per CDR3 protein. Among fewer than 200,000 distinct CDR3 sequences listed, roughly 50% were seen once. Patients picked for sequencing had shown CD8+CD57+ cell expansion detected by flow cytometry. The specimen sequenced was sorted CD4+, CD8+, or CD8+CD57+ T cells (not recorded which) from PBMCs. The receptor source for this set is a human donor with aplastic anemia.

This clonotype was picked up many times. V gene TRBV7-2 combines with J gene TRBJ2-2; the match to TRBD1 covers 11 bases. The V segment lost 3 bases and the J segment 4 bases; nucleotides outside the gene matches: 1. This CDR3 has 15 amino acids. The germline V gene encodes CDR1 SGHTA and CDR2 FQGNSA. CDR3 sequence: CASSFGTGGTGELFF. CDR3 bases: TGTGCCAGCAGCTTCGGGACAGGGGGCACCGGGGAGCTGTTTTTT.

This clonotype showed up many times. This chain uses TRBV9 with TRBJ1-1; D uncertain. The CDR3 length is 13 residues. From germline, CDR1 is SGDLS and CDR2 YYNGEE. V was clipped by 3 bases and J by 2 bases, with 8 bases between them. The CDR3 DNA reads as TGTGCCAGCAGCGCCCAATTAAACACTGAAGCTTTCTTT. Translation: CASSAQLNTEAFF. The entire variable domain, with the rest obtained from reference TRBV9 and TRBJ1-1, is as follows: DSGVTQTPKHLITATGQRVTLRCSPRSGDLSVYWYQQSLDQGLQFLIQYYNGEERAKGNILERFSAQQFPDLHSELNLSSLELGDSALYFCASSAQLNTEAFFGQGTRLTVV.

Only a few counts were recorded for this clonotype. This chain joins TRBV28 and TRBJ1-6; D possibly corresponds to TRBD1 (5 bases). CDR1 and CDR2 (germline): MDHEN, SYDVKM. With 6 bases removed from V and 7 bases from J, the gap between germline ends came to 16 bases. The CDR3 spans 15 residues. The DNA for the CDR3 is TGTGCCAGCAGCCACCAGGTAACAGGAAATTCACCCCTCCACTTT. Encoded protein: CASSHQVTGNSPLHF.

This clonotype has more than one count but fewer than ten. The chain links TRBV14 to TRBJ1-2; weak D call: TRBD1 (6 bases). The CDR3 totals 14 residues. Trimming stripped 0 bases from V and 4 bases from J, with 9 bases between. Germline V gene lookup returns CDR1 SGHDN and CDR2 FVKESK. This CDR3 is CASSQERQVYGYTF. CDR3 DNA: TGTGCCAGCAGCCAAGAAAGACAGGTCTATGGCTACACCTTC.

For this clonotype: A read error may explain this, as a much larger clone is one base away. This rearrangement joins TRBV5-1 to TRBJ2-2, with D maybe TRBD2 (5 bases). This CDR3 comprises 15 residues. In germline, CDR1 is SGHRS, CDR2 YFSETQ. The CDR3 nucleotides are TGCGCCAGCAGCTTAAAGGTCGGGAACACCGGGGAGCTGTCTTTT. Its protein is CASSLKVGNTGELSF.

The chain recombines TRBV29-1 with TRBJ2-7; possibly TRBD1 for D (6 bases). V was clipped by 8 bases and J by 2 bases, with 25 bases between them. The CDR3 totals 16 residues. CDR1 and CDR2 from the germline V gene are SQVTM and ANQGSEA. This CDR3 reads CSLTPLTGLSPYEQYF. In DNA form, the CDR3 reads TGCAGCCTCACTCCGTTGACAGGATTGAGCCCCTACGAGCAGTACTTC.

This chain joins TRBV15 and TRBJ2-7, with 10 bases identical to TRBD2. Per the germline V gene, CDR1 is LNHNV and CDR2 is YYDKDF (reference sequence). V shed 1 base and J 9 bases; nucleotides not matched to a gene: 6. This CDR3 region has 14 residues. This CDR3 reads CATSRVAGGFRQYF. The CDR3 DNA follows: TGTGCCACCAGCAGAGTAGCGGGAGGATTTAGGCAGTACTTC. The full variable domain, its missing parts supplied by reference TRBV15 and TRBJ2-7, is DAMVIQNPRYQVTQFGKPVTLSCSQTLNHNVMYWYQQKSSQAPKLLFHYYDKDFNNEADTPDNFQSRRPNTSFCFLDIRSPGLGDTAMYLCATSRVAGGFRQYFGPGTRLTVT.

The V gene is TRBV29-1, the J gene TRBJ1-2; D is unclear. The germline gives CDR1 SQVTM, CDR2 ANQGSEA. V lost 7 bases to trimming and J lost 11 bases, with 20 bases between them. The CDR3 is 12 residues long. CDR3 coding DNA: TGCAGCGCCGCTTCCCTCCGATCCTTTTACACCTTC. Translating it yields CSAASLRSFYTF.

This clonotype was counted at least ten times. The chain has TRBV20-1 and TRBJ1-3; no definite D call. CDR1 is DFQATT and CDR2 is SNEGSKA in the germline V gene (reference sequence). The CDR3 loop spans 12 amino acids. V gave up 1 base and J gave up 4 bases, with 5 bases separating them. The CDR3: CSARGGGNTIYF. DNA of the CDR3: TGCAGTGCTAGAGGTGGGGGAAACACCATATATTTT.

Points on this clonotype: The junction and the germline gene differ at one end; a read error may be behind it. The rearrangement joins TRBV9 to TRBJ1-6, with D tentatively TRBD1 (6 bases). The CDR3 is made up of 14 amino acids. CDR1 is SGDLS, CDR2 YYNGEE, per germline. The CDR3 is CAGSVGGANSPLHF. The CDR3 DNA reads TGTGCCGGCAGCGTCGGGGGGGCTAATTCACCCCTCCACTTT.

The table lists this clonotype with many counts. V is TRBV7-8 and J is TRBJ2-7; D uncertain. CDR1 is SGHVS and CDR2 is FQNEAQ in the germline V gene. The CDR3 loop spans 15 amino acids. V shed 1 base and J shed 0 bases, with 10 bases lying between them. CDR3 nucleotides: TGTGCCAGCAGCTTAGACCGAGACCGCTCCTACGAGCAGTACTTC. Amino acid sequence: CASSLDRDRSYEQYF.

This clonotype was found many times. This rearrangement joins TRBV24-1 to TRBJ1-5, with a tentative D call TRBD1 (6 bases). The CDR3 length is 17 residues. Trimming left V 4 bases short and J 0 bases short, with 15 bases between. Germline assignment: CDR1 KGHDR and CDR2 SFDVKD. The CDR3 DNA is TGTGCCACCAGTGAGGGGACAACAAAGACTAGCAATCAGCCCCAGCATTTT. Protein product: CATSEGTTKTSNQPQHF.